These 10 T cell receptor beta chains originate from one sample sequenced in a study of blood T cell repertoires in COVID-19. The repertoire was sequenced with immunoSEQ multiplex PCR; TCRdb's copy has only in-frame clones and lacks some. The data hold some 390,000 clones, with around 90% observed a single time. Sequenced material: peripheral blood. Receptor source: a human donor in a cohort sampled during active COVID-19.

CDR3 sequence: CASSLFNQGEKLFF. The CDR3 bases are TGCGCCAGCAGCTTATTTAATCAGGGTGAAAAACTGTTTTTT. This chain uses TRBV5-1 with TRBJ1-4; possible D gene TRBD1, 5 bases. The ends were cut back, 2 bases at V and 7 bases at J, with 12 bases in the middle. This CDR3 comprises 14 residues. In germline, CDR1 is SGHRS, CDR2 YFSETQ.

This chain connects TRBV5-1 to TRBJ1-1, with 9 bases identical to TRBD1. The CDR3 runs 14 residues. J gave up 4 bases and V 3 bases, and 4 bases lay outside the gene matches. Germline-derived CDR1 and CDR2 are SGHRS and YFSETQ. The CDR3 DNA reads TGCGCCAGCAGCTCGGGACAGGGATTCACTGAAGCTTTCTTT. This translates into CASSSGQGFTEAFF. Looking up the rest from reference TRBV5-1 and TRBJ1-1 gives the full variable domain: KAGVTQTPRYLIKTRGQQVTLSCSPISGHRSVSWYQQTPGQGLQFLFEYFSETQRNKGNFPGRFSGRQFSNSRSEMNVSTLELGDSALYLCASSSGQGFTEAFFGQGTRLTVV.

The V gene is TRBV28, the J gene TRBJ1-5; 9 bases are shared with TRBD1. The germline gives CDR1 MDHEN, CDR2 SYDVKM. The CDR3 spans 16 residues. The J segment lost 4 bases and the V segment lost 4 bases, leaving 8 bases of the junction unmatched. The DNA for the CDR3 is TGTGCCAGCAGTTCCCCCGGCGGACAGGGGAATCAGCCCCAGCATTTT. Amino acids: CASSSPGGQGNQPQHF.

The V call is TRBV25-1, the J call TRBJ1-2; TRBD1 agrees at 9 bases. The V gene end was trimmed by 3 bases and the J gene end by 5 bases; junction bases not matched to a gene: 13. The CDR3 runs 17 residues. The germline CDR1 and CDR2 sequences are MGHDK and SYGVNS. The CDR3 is CASSERNLQGAGYGYTF. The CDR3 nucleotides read TGTGCCAGCAGTGAGCGGAACCTACAGGGGGCAGGGTATGGCTACACCTTC.

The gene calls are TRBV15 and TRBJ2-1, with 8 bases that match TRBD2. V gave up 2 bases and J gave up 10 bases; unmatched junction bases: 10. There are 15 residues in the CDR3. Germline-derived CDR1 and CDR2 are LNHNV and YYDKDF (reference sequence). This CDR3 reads CATSRKSGSSKEQFF. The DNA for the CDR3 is TGTGCCACCAGCAGAAAGAGCGGGAGTTCCAAGGAGCAGTTCTTC.

CDR3 residues: CASSLSKQGYYGYTF. The CDR3 DNA sequence: TGTGCCAGCAGTTTGTCTAAACAGGGCTACTATGGCTACACCTTC. V usage is TRBV28 and J usage is TRBJ1-2; D perhaps matches TRBD1 (6 bases). This CDR3 region has 15 residues. Germline CDR1 and CDR2: MDHEN and SYDVKM. Trimming shortened V by 3 bases and J by 3 bases, and 14 bases separated the two germline ends.

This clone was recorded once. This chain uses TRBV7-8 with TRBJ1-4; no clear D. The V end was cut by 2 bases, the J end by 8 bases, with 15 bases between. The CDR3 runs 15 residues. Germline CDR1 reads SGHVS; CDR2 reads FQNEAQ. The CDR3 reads CASSLSAGRVEKLFF. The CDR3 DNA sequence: TGTGCCAGCAGCTTATCCGCCGGCCGGGTCGAAAAACTGTTTTTT. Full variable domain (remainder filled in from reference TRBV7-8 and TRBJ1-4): GAGVSQSPRYKVAKRGQDVALRCDPISGHVSLFWYQQALGQGPEFLTYFQNEAQLDKSGLPSDRFFAERPEGSVSTLKIQRTQQEDSAVYLCASSLSAGRVEKLFFGSGTQLSVL.

CDR3 sequence reads: CASTQGPGGLYEQYF. CDR3 in DNA: TGTGCCAGCACCCAAGGGCCAGGGGGCTTATACGAGCAGTACTTC. The chain joins TRBV6-5 to TRBJ2-7; 8 bases match TRBD1. This CDR3 has 15 amino acids. Germline V gives CDR1 MNHEY, CDR2 SVGAGI. The V and J ends lost 7 bases and 4 bases, in that order; junction bases with no gene match: 12.

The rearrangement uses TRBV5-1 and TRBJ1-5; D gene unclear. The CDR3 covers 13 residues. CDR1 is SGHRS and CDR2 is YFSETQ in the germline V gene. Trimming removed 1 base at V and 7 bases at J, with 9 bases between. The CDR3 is CASSLRSGQPQHF. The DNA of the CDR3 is TGCGCCAGCAGCTTGCGATCGGGACAGCCCCAGCATTTT. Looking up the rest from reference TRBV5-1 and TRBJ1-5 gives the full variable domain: KAGVTQTPRYLIKTRGQQVTLSCSPISGHRSVSWYQQTPGQGLQFLFEYFSETQRNKGNFPGRFSGRQFSNSRSEMNVSTLELGDSALYLCASSLRSGQPQHFGDGTRLSIL.

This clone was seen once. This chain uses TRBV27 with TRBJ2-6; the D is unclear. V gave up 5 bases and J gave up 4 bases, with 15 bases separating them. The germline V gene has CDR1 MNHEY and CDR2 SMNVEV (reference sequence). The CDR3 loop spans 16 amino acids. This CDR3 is CASSLMTAAGANVLTF. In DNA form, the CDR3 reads TGTGCCAGCAGTCTTATGACTGCTGCGGGGGCCAACGTCCTGACTTTC.